This T cell receptor beta chain was recovered during a study of breast tumors, draining lymph nodes, adjacent tissues. The lymph nodes were axillary draining lymph nodes from breast cancer patients. This clonotype showed up just a few times. The antigen remains undetermined. The CDR3 totals 19 residues. With 3 bases removed from V and 4 bases from J, the gap between germline ends came to 25 bases. TCRdb reanalysed the multiplex PCR reads using MiXCR and keeps one entry per CDR3 protein. This sample has around 290,000 distinct CDR3 sequences; around 30% occur once, and the top ten carry 0.85% to 1.2%. Findings of the study overall: Data fit most tumor T cells coming from lymph node, expanding in tumor. Compared with lymph nodes, tumors were less diverse; compared with nontumor tissue, more. Tumor and nontumor repertoires were significantly more similar in luminal-like than in basal-like breast cancer. That most tumor T cells come from lymph nodes remained unproven.

The sequence derives from a female donor with breast cancer. Some clones in this sample may be carry-over from other donors' samples. The material sequenced was axillary lymph node tissue. The V call is TRBV12-3 or TRBV12-4, the J call TRBJ1-5; D remains unclear. The CDR3 reads CASSFGPPTNSGRNQPQHF. CDR3 coding DNA: TGTGCCAGCAGTTTCGGCCCCCCTACAAATTCGGGCAGGAATCAGCCCCAGCATTTT.